Listed below are T cell receptor beta chains from one sample, sequenced in a study of shared clonotypes between healthy human individuals. Profiled with immunoSEQ multiplex PCR; TCRdb holds only in-frame clones, not every one. The sample lists 650,000 to 750,000 clones; 72% were seen once. The sample taken for sequencing was memory CD4+ T cells sorted from blood. Receptors were obtained from a woman in her 30s in good health. Each CDR3 is given with its conserved first and last residue.

j_call v_call cdr3_length cdr3_aa
TRBJ1-1 TRBV4-1 14 CASSRRGNRTQAFF
TRBJ2-1 TRBV9 15 CASSARPGTINEQFF
TRBJ1-1 TRBV6-5 15 CASSPPTGRNTEAFF
TRBJ1-5 TRBV18 15 CASSPSRRVGQPQHF
. TRBV19 15 CASSRTYPVLYEQYF
TRBJ2-5 TRBV5-1 15 CASSFRLASQETQYF
TRBJ1-1 TRBV6-5 14 CASKEQGASFEAFF
TRBJ1-1 TRBV19 14 CASSMKDRGTEAFF
TRBJ2-7 TRBV10-3 13 CAISESSVGEQYF
TRBJ2-1 TRBV30 14 CAWSLAASGAKQFF
TRBJ2-5 TRBV4-1 16 CASSQAVSITGETQYF
TRBJ2-7 TRBV6-5 15 CASTPGTGGTYEQYF
TRBJ1-1 TRBV28 13 CASSWGRGTEAFF
TRBJ1-1 TRBV18 15 CASSPGRAPATEAFF
TRBJ1-4 TRBV4-2 14 CASSQSLRNEKLFF
TRBJ2-7 TRBV6-5 15 CASSNPGTMYYEQYF